The next 18 T cell receptor beta chains were all read from a single sample in a study of CD8 T cells in Susac syndrome. Reverse transcription of about 0.45 to 1 ug RNA was carried out with random hexamers. TCRdb independently ran MiXCR on the immunoSEQ multiplex PCR reads; one entry per CDR3 protein. This sample has about 200,000 distinct CDR3 sequences; 85% to 95% occur once, and the top ten carry around 0.093%. The sample was CD4+ T cells from PBMCs. These TCRs come from a human donor in good health.

The V gene is TRBV29-1, the J gene TRBJ2-1; 7 bases line up with TRBD2. CDR3 length: 16 residues. Unmatched junction bases numbered 15, after V lost 7 bases and J lost 3 bases. From germline, CDR1 is SQVTM and CDR2 ANQGSEA. CDR3 nucleotides: TGCAGCGCCGAATCCCGGCTAGCGGAAATCTACAATGAGCAGTTCTTC. Residues: CSAESRLAEIYNEQFF.

CDR3 sequence (DNA): TGTGCCAGCAGTCTGGAGCTTAACACTGAAGCTTTCTTT. Translating it yields CASSLELNTEAFF. This chain links TRBV9 with TRBJ1-1; D gene ambiguous. Germline values: CDR1 SGDLS, CDR2 YYNGEE. The germline V and J ends were trimmed by 5 bases and 2 bases, with 10 bases remaining between them. The CDR3 runs to 13 residues.

The chain is built from TRBV6-1 and TRBJ1-1, with D possibly TRBD1 on 5 matching bases. The V gene lost 10 bases and the J gene lost 1 base, with 16 bases spanning the gap. This CDR3 comprises 14 residues. From germline, CDR1 is MNHNS and CDR2 SASEGT. The DNA for the CDR3 is TGTGCCACCCAGCCGGGACGGGCGAACACTGAAGCTTTCTTT. Amino acids: CATQPGRANTEAFF.

V is TRBV7-2 and J is TRBJ2-7, with D unclear. Trimming removed 3 bases from V and 0 bases from J, with 12 bases in between. The CDR3 is 15 residues long. Germline V gene lookup returns CDR1 SGHTA and CDR2 FQGNSA. The CDR3 loop reads CASSFAPSLSYEQYF. DNA for the CDR3: TGTGCCAGCAGCTTCGCTCCGAGCCTCTCCTACGAGCAGTACTTC.

The genes are TRBV5-4 and TRBJ1-5, with no clear D. V lost 3 bases and J lost 1, with 8 bases in between. CDR3 size: 14 residues. Germline V gene sequence: CDR1 SGHNT, CDR2 YYREEE (reference sequence). In DNA form, the CDR3 reads TGTGCCAGCAGCTCTTTGGAGAGCAATCAGCCCCAGCATTTT. Its translation is CASSSLESNQPQHF.

The chain combines TRBV19 with TRBJ2-5, with D maybe TRBD1 (6 bases). Germline V lookup: CDR1 LNHDA, CDR2 SQIVND (reference sequence). V lost 5 bases and J 4 bases, leaving 11 bases between the germline ends. The CDR3 is made up of 13 amino acids. The CDR3 DNA is TGTGCCAGTAGTGACAGGTTATCAGAGACCCAGTACTTC. The encoded protein is CASSDRLSETQYF.

This chain connects TRBV2 to TRBJ2-7; perhaps TRBD1 as D (6 bases). The CDR3 runs 13 residues. V shed 5 bases and J shed 4 bases, with 12 bases lying between them. In germline, CDR1 is SNHLY, CDR2 FYNNEI. In DNA form, the CDR3 reads TGTGCCAGCAGTTCTTGGACAGCTTACGAGCAGTACTTC. Translated: CASSSWTAYEQYF.

The chain uses TRBV10-2 and TRBJ2-7; 10 bases align to TRBD2. This CDR3 spans 12 amino acids. J gave up 7 bases and V 11 bases, and 8 bases lay outside the gene matches. Per the germline V gene, CDR1 is WSHSY and CDR2 is SAAADI. CDR3 sequence reads: CAGSGRLSEQYV. CDR3 DNA: TGCGCCGGTAGCGGGAGGTTATCTGAGCAGTACGTC.

This sequence joins TRBV4-1 and TRBJ2-5; D uncertain. Per germline, CDR1 MGHRA and CDR2 YSYEKL. CDR3 size: 16 residues. V was clipped by 1 base and J by 2 bases, with 14 bases between them. CDR3 protein: CASSQGRTPFQETQYF. The DNA of the CDR3 is TGCGCCAGCAGCCAAGGAAGGACGCCTTTTCAAGAGACCCAGTACTTC.

The chain uses TRBV30 and TRBJ1-2; D is possibly TRBD1 (5 bases). The V end lost 7 bases, the J end lost 4 bases, and 16 bases lay between the germline ends. The length of the CDR3 is 13 residues. Germline CDR1 reads GTSNPN; CDR2 reads SVGIG (reference sequence). The CDR3 loop is CASIQGYSYGYTF. DNA of the CDR3: TGTGCCTCAATTCAGGGTTATAGCTATGGCTACACCTTC.

This rearrangement joins TRBV20-1 to TRBJ2-7, with 7 bases matching TRBD1. The V gene's germline CDR1 is DFQATT and CDR2 SNEGSKA (reference sequence). The CDR3 covers 13 residues. Unmatched junction bases numbered 7, after V lost 1 base and J lost 7 bases. CDR3 nucleotide sequence: TGCAGTGCTAGAGGACAGGGTATGGGGGAGCAGTACGTC. Residues: CSARGQGMGEQYV.

The chain combines TRBV3-1 with TRBJ2-2; the match to TRBD1 covers 7 bases. Germline trimming cut 5 bases from V and 5 bases from J; bases unmatched to any gene: 5. The CDR3 totals 14 residues. CDR1 and CDR2 (germline): LGHDT, YNNKEL (reference sequence). CDR3: CASSSQGVTGELFF. The CDR3, as DNA: TGTGCCAGCAGCTCGCAGGGGGTGACCGGGGAGCTGTTTTTT.

The J gene is TRBJ2-5, the V gene TRBV24-1; 12 positions agree with TRBD1. The CDR3 is 16 amino acids. Per germline, CDR1 KGHDR and CDR2 SFDVKD. Germline trimming cut 4 bases from V and 4 bases from J; bases unmatched to any gene: 6. The CDR3, as DNA: TGTGCCACCAGTGACCAGGGACAGGGGGCCGGAGAGACCCAGTACTTC. Translated: CATSDQGQGAGETQYF.

This chain links TRBV7-2 with TRBJ2-1; tentatively, D is TRBD1 or TRBD2 (5 bases each). The V gene lost 3 bases and the J gene lost 6 bases, with 15 bases spanning the gap. Germline V CDR1 and CDR2: SGHTA, FQGNSA. The CDR3 extends over 15 amino acids. For the CDR3, the DNA is TGTGCCAGCAGCTTTTCGGGACCTCCACTCAATGAGCAGTTCTTC. Translated, it gives CASSFSGPPLNEQFF.

This chain uses TRBV30 with TRBJ1-2; D might be TRBD1 (5 bases). The V end lost 7 bases, the J end lost 0 bases, and 12 bases lay between the germline ends. Per germline, CDR1 GTSNPN and CDR2 SVGIG (reference sequence). The CDR3 totals 13 residues. CDR3 region: CALGAATNYGYTF. In DNA, the CDR3 is TGTGCCTTAGGGGCAGCCACTAACTATGGCTACACCTTC.

The CDR3 protein is CASSQGGFVDEQYV. The DNA for the CDR3 is TGTGCCAGCAGCCAAGGTGGTTTCGTTGACGAGCAGTACGTC. J is TRBJ2-7 and V is TRBV3-1; D is uncertain. V lost 1 base to trimming and J lost 5 bases, with 12 bases between them. The CDR3 is 14 amino acids. Germline lookup yields CDR1 LGHDT and CDR2 YNNKEL (reference sequence).

This clonotype was detected only a few times. V gene TRBV12-3 or TRBV12-4 combines with J gene TRBJ2-3; 10 nucleotides agree with TRBD2. V gave up 5 bases and J gave up 0 bases; unmatched junction bases: 5. This CDR3 has 16 residues. The CDR3 bases are TGTGCCAGCAGTCCTCGACTAGCGGGCAGCACAGATACGCAGTATTTT. Translating gives CASSPRLAGSTDTQYF.

The chain employs TRBV2 and TRBJ2-1, with TRBD2 matching 8 bases. Germline V gene data show CDR1 as SNHLY and CDR2 as FYNNEI. V lost 4 bases, J lost 8 bases, and 7 bases stayed unmatched. The CDR3 is 14 residues long. The CDR3 loop reads CASSVSGRWDEQFF. CDR3 nucleotides: TGTGCCAGCAGTGTCAGCGGGAGATGGGATGAGCAGTTCTTC.